This entry lists 2 T cell receptor beta chains sequenced from one sample in a study of tumor T cells in aggressive B-cell lymphoma. Measured with immunoSEQ multiplex PCR; TCRdb has only the in-frame clones, and not every one. In the table there are about 9,000 clones, 80% to 90% of which are singletons. The specimen was tumor tissue. The receptors were gathered from an adult with diffuse large B cell lymphoma.

This rearrangement joins TRBV7-9 to TRBJ2-3, with TRBD2 identical over 13 bases. CDR1 SEHNR and CDR2 FQNEAQ come from the germline V gene (reference sequence). This CDR3 is 16 amino acids long. After removal of 5 bases from V and 2 bases from J, the junction contained 4 bases not matched to a gene. CDR3 protein: CASSPGTSGVTDTQYF. The CDR3 DNA reads as TGTGCCAGCAGCCCCGGGACTAGCGGGGTCACAGATACGCAGTATTTT.

This chain links TRBV18 with TRBJ1-5; 9 bases align to TRBD1. The CDR3 covers 15 residues. The germline CDR1 and CDR2 sequences are KGHSH and LQKENI. V shed 4 bases, J shed 7 bases, and the junction held 8 bases outside the gene matches. The CDR3, as DNA: TGTGCCAGCTCACAGGAAACAGGGGGCGAGCAGCCCCAGCATTTT. It is translated as CASSQETGGEQPQHF.